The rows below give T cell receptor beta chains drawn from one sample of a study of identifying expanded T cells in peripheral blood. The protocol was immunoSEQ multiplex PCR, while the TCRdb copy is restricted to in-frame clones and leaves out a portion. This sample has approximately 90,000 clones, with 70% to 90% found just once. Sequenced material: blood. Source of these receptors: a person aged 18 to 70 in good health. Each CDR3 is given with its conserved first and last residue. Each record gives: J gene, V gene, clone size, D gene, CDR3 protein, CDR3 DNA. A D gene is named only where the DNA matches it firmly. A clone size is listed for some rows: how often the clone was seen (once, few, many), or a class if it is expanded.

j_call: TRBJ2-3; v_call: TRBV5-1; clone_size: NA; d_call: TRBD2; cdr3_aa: CASSPGGSREGRDTQYF; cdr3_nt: TGCGCCAGCTCCCCGGGGGGAAGCAGGGAAGGTAGAGATACGCAGTATTTT
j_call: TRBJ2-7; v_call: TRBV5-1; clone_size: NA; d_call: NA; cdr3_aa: CASSLAAGASSYEQYF; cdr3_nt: TGCGCCAGCAGCTTGGCGGCGGGGGCCTCCAGCTACGAGCAGTACTTC
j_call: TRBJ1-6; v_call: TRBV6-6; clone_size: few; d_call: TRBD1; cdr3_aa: CASREQGGSPLHF; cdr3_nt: TGTGCCAGCAGGGAACAGGGGGGTTCACCCCTCCACTTT
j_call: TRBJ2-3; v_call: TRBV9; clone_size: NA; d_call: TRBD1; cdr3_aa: CASSESGQGGDTQYF; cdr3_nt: TGTGCCAGCAGCGAATCGGGACAGGGAGGGGATACGCAGTATTTT
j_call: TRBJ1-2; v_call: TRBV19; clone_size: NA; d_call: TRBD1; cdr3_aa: CASSPLTGILGGYTF; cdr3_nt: TGTGCCAGTAGTCCGCTGACAGGGATCCTTGGTGGCTACACCTTC
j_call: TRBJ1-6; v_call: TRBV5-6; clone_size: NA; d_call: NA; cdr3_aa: CASSLAVAWQSDSPLHF; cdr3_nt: TGTGCCAGCAGCCTGGCGGTCGCGTGGCAGTCCGATTCACCCCTCCACTTT
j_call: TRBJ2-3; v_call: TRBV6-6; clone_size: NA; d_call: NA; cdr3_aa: CASTRAIVGGADTQYF; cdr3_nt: TGTGCCAGCACAAGGGCAATAGTAGGGGGTGCAGATACGCAGTATTTT
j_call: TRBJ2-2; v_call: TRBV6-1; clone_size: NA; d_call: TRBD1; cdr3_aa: CASSESRGQDGELFF; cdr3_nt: TGTGCCAGCAGTGAGAGCAGGGGGCAGGACGGGGAGCTGTTTTTT
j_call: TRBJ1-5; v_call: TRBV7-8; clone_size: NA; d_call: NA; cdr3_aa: CASSSYRVLFF; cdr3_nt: TGTGCCAGCAGCTCGTACAGGGTGCTTTTTTTT
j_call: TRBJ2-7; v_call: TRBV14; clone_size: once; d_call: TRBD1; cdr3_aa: CASSQEGTVTFYEQYF; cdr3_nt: TGTGCCAGCAGCCAAGAAGGGACAGTTACCTTCTACGAGCAGTACTTC
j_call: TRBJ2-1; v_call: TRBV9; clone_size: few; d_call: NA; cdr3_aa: CASSVRSELTPYNEQFF; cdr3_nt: TGTGCCAGCAGCGTACGGTCTGAATTGACCCCCTACAATGAGCAGTTCTTC
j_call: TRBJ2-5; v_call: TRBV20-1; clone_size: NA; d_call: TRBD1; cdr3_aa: CSAPDRVTQYF; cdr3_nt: TGCAGTGCCCCGGACAGGGTGACCCAGTACTTC
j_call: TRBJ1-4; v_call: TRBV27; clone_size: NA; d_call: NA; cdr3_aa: CASSSRRGTTNEKLFF; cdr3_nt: TGTGCCAGCAGTTCGCGACGGGGGACAACTAATGAAAAACTGTTTTTT
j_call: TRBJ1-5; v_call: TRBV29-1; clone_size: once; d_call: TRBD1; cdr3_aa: CSVGDRGKLGKPNQPQHF; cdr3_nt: TGCAGCGTTGGGGACAGGGGGAAGCTCGGTAAGCCGAATCAGCCCCAGCATTTT
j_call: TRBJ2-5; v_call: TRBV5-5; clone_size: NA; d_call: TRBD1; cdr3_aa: CASSLLFGTGHQETQYF; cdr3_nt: TGTGCCAGCAGCTTGCTATTTGGGACAGGGCACCAAGAGACCCAGTACTTC
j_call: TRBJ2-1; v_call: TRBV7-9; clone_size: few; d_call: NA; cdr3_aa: CASSLSSGPYNEQFF; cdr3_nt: TGTGCCAGCAGCTTATCTTCAGGACCCTACAATGAGCAGTTCTTC
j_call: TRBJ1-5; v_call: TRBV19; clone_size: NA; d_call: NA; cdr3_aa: CASSSGASNQPQHF; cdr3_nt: TGTGCCAGTAGTAGCGGGGCTAGCAATCAGCCCCAGCATTTT
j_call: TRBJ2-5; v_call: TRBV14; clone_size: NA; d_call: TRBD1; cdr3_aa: CASSQGRQGWETQYF; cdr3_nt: TGTGCCAGCAGCCAAGGAAGACAGGGGTGGGAGACCCAGTACTTC
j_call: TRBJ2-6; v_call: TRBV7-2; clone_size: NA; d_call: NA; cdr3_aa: CASSLIRAGANVLTF; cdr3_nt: TGTGCCAGCAGCTTAATCCGGGCCGGGGCCAACGTCCTGACTTTC
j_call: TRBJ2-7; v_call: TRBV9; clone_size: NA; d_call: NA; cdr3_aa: CASSVGGDTYEQYF; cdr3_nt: TGTGCCAGCAGCGTAGGGGGAGATACCTACGAGCAGTACTTC
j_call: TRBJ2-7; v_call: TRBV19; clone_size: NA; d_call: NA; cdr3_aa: CASSFRKGDYEQYF; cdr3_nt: TGTGCCAGTAGTTTTCGGAAAGGGGATTACGAGCAGTACTTC
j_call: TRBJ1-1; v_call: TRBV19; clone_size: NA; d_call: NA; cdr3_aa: CASSIDWMAGNTEAFF; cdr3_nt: TGTGCCAGTAGTATAGATTGGATGGCAGGAAACACTGAAGCTTTCTTT
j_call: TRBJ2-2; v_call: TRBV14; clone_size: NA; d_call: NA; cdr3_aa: CASSLLAGTGELFF; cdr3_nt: TGTGCCAGCAGCCTCTTGGCGGGGACCGGGGAGCTGTTTTTT